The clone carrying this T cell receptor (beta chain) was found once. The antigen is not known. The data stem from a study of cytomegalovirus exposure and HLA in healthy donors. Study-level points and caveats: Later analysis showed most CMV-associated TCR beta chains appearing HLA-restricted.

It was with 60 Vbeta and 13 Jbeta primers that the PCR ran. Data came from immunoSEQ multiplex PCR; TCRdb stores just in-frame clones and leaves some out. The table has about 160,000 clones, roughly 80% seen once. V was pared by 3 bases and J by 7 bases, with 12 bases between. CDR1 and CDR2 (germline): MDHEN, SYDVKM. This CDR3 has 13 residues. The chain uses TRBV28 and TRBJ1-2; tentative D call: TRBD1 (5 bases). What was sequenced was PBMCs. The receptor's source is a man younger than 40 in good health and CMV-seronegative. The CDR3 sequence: CASSLGRSSGYTF. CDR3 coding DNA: TGTGCCAGCAGTTTGGGGCGGAGCTCTGGCTACACCTTC.